The 25 T cell receptor beta chains given below trace back to one sample, sequenced in a study of tumor and adjacent non-tumor tissue in lung cancer (dated 2018 in TCRdb). RNA was isolated from bulk unsorted tissue, and RNA quality was assessed with a NanoDrop ND-1000 and an Agilent 2100. Distant non-tumor tissue taken more than 3 cm from the tumor edge was used as the normal lung sample. Libraries were built with multiplex PCR. The sequencer was an Illumina HiSeq 2500. Following protocols modified from ARM-PCR, the researchers constructed TCRbeta libraries through three rounds of nested PCR with primers (Table S4). Starting from the raw public reads, TCRdb applied fastp trimming at Q25, assembled clones with MiXCR and retained in-frame beta chains. All rows with the same CDR3 protein become a single entry with the most common DNA and genes. This sample holds about 86,000 distinct CDR3 sequences; around three quarters were observed only once. About a fifth of the sample belongs to the ten largest clones.

The sample consisted of distant non-tumor lung tissue. These TCRs come from a woman between 45 and 60 years old with non-small cell lung cancer.

Note on this clonotype: A junction boundary mismatches the germline segment, possibly from a read error. This chain uses TRBV29-1 with TRBJ1-2, with D unresolved. Germline CDR1 SQVTM, CDR2 ANQGSEA. CDR3 length: 14 amino acids. The CDR3 coding sequence is TGCAGCCTTGAAGAGATAGGGAGGTACTATGGCTACACTTTC. It encodes CSLEEIGRYYGYTF. Filled out from reference TRBV29-1 and TRBJ1-2, the complete variable domain reads SAVISQKPSRDICQRGTSLTIQCQVDSQVTMMFWYRQQPGQSLTLIATANQGSEATYESGFVIDKFPISRPNLTFSTLTVSNMSPEDSSIYLCSLEEIGRYYGYTFGSGTRLTVV.

Comment on this clonotype: Mismatch with germline at one junction end may stem from a read error. This chain connects TRBV11-1 to TRBJ2-5; tentatively, D is TRBD1 (5 bases). This CDR3 contains 13 residues. Germline V gene sequence: CDR1 SGHAT, CDR2 FQDESV (reference sequence). The CDR3 spells CASSLGQSENQYF. DNA for the CDR3: TGTGCCAGCAGCTTAGGACAGAGTGAGAACCAGTACTTC.

As to this clonotype: A single base separates this from a much larger clone, so it may be a read error. This chain uses TRBV7-9 with TRBJ1-2; 10 positions agree with TRBD1. This CDR3 has 15 amino acids. CDR1 and CDR2 from the germline V gene are SEHNR and FQNEAQ (reference sequence). The CDR3 bases are TGTCCCAGCAGCACAACCGGGACAGGGGACTATGGCTACACCTTC. Its protein product is CPSSTTGTGDYGYTF.

About this clonotype itself: This clone may be a read error of a much larger clone one base away. This rearrangement joins TRBV28 to TRBJ1-4; D is unclear. This CDR3 is 15 amino acids long. Germline V lookup: CDR1 MDHEN, CDR2 SYDVKM. The CDR3 is CTSSQLKGNNEKLFF. The CDR3 DNA is TGTACCAGCAGTCAACTGAAAGGGAATAATGAAAAACTGTTTTTT.

As concerns this clonotype: A much larger clone sits a single nucleotide away, making a read error possible. The rearrangement uses TRBV20-1 and TRBJ2-7; unclear D gene. Looked up from germline, CDR1 is DFQATT and CDR2 is SNEGSKA (reference sequence). This CDR3 region has 14 residues. CDR3 loop: CIARAPGPRWEQYF. CDR3 DNA sequence: TGCATTGCTAGAGCTCCGGGCCCCCGGTGGGAGCAGTACTTC.

The rearrangement uses TRBV6-2 or TRBV6-3 and TRBJ2-1; 14 bases agree with TRBD2. J was trimmed by 12 bases and V by 7 bases; bases with no gene match: 14. Germline V gene data show CDR1 as MNHEY and CDR2 as SVGEGT. The CDR3 consists of 16 residues. CDR3 DNA: TGTGCCAGCACCCCGTGGGGGACTAGCGGGAGATGTGGGCAGTTCTTC. Its translation: CASTPWGTSGRCGQFF.

This chain joins TRBV6-2 or TRBV6-3 and TRBJ2-2, with D perhaps TRBD1 (5 bases). This CDR3 contains 16 residues. V was clipped by 5 bases and J by 13 bases, with 26 bases between them. Germline-derived CDR1 and CDR2 are MNHEY and SVGEGT. This CDR3 reads CASSRLGHRLTWGLFF. For the CDR3, the DNA is TGTGCCAGCAGTCGCCTTGGACATAGGCTAACCTGGGGGCTGTTTTTT.

A remark on this clonotype: This CDR3 fails to terminate in the conserved phenylalanine or tryptophan, so it likely reflects a read error. The chain employs TRBV5-8 and TRBJ2-1; 14 bases line up with TRBD2. Trimming removed 4 bases from V and 8 bases from J; junction bases left unmatched: 8. This CDR3 is built from 16 residues. Germline V CDR1 and CDR2: SGHTS, YDEGEE. Written as DNA, the CDR3 is TGTGCCAGCAGCCAGGAGGGGACTAGCGGGAGCTATGAGCAGTTCCTC. This translates into CASSQEGTSGSYEQFL.

Details on this clonotype: A much larger clone is a single base away; this may be a read error. The chain is built from TRBV20-1 and TRBJ2-5; TRBD2 matches at 10 bases. The germline gives CDR1 DFQATT, CDR2 SNEGSKA (reference sequence). The CDR3 consists of 14 residues. The V segment lost 7 bases and the J segment 4 bases; nucleotides outside the gene matches: 9. The CDR3 DNA follows: TGCAGTGTTTTAGCGGGAGGAGACGGAGAGACCCAGTACTTC. Translation gives CSVLAGGDGETQYF.

The chain is built from TRBV6-1 and TRBJ2-3; no firm D call. V lost 1 base and J 3 bases, leaving 14 bases between the germline ends. Germline-derived CDR1 and CDR2 are MNHNS and SASEGT. The length of the CDR3 is 16 residues. The CDR3 here is CASSEGAALPTDTQYF. The CDR3 DNA follows: TGTGCCAGCAGTGAAGGAGCAGCACTCCCTACAGATACGCAGTATTTT.

The chain couples TRBV5-1 to TRBJ2-2, with a weak D call TRBD2 (5 bases). The germline V gene encodes CDR1 SGHRS and CDR2 YFSETQ. V dropped 6 bases and J dropped 6 bases, with 18 bases sitting between them. The length of the CDR3 is 15 residues. The CDR3 sequence: CASTTDGVGSGELFF. DNA for the CDR3: TGCGCCAGCACCACGGACGGGGTCGGGTCCGGGGAGCTGTTTTTT.

With regard to this clonotype: At one end the junction does not follow the germline gene, possibly because of a read error. The DNA of the CDR3 is TGTGTCAGCAACTTGGATGCTACCAACGAGCAGTACTTC. Its translation: CVSNLDATNEQYF. V and J are TRBV5-6 and TRBJ2-7; D is uncertain. This CDR3 is 13 amino acids long. Germline V gives CDR1 SGHDT, CDR2 YYEEEE.

The CDR3: CASNRFTGNEQFF. The CDR3 nucleotides read TGTGCCAGCAACCGCTTTACAGGGAATGAGCAGTTCTTC. The chain links TRBV7-2 to TRBJ2-1, with D perhaps matching TRBD1 (6 bases). V was trimmed by 7 bases and J by 7 bases, leaving 14 bases between them. Germline V gene lookup returns CDR1 SGHTA and CDR2 FQGNSA. The CDR3 length is 13 residues.

As regards this clonotype: At one end the junction does not follow the germline gene, possibly because of a read error. V and J are TRBV11-2 and TRBJ2-1, with D possibly matching TRBD2 (6 bases). CDR3 length equals 15 residues. Per the germline V gene, CDR1 is SGHAT and CDR2 is FQNNGV. In DNA, the CDR3 is TGTGCCAGCAGCCTTTCCAGCGGGCTATATAATGAACAGTTCTTC. Amino acids: CASSLSSGLYNEQFF.

This clonotype was seen a single time. Since a much larger clone is just one base distant, this may be a read error. V and J are TRBV28 and TRBJ1-2, with D hard to call. The CDR3 has 12 residues. Germline loops: CDR1 MDHEN, CDR2 SYDVKM. The CDR3 DNA is TGTGCCGGCAGTCCTTCCACGGGTGGCTACACCTTC. It yields the protein CAGSPSTGGYTF.

Concerning this clonotype itself: A read error is possible here, since a much larger clone lies one base away. This rearrangement joins TRBV20-1 to TRBJ2-1; TRBD2 agrees at 12 bases. Germline V gives CDR1 DFQATT, CDR2 SNEGSKA (reference sequence). The CDR3 has 11 residues. The junction had 7 bases not matched to a gene; V was cut back by 7 bases and J by 15 bases. The CDR3 sequence is CSDTSGRFPFF. The CDR3 coding sequence is TGCAGTGATACTAGCGGGAGGTTTCCGTTCTTC.

As regards this clonotype: The junction differs from germline at one of its ends, possibly a read error. This sequence joins TRBV6-2 or TRBV6-3 and TRBJ2-7, with 9 bases identical to TRBD1. The length of the CDR3 is 13 residues. Germline V gene lookup returns CDR1 MNHEY and CDR2 SVGEGT. The CDR3 DNA is TGTACCAGCAATAACAGGGGGCGCCACGAGCAGTACTTC. Translating it yields CTSNNRGRHEQYF.

The chain is built from TRBV6-1 and TRBJ2-3; D is perhaps TRBD2 (6 bases). V gave up 6 bases and J gave up 6 bases, with 13 bases separating them. Germline V gene lookup returns CDR1 MNHNS and CDR2 SASEGT. The CDR3 spans 13 residues. CDR3 sequence reads: CASRAGSMDTQYF. CDR3 DNA sequence: TGTGCCAGCAGAGCCGGGAGCATGGATACGCAGTATTTT.

About this clonotype itself: Given the absence of the conserved phenylalanine or tryptophan at the CDR3 end, a read error is likely. The J gene is TRBJ2-2, the V gene TRBV29-1, with D perhaps assigned TRBD1 or TRBD2 (5 bases each). This CDR3 has 14 residues. CDR1 and CDR2 (germline): SQVTM, ANQGSEA. Here the CDR3 DNA reads TGTAGCGTTCGAGGGGAAGTGGACACCGGGGAGCTGTTTATT. This encodes CSVRGEVDTGELFI.

A note on this clonotype: No conserved phenylalanine or tryptophan is present at the end of the CDR3, so a read error is the likely explanation. The rearrangement links TRBV12-3 or TRBV12-4 to TRBJ2-2, with D perhaps matching TRBD1 or TRBD2 (5 bases each). This CDR3 is built from 15 residues. In DNA form, the CDR3 reads TGTGCCAGCAGTTTGACAGAGTTGGACACCGGGAAGCTGTTTTAT. This encodes CASSLTELDTGKLFY.

About this clonotype: A junction end diverges from the germline sequence, so it may reflect a read error. This chain uses TRBV4-1 with TRBJ2-2; the D gene could be TRBD1 or TRBD2 (5 bases each). This CDR3 is 16 amino acids long. The germline gives CDR1 MGHRA, CDR2 YSYEKL. Here the CDR3 DNA reads TGCGCCAGCAGCCAAGAAGGAGGTTTAGTGACCGGGGCGCTGTTTTTT. It codes for CASSQEGGLVTGALFF.

The sample holds many counts of this clonotype. The V and J genes are TRBV2 and TRBJ2-5; TRBD1 aligns across 10 bases. CDR3 length equals 17 residues. Germline V gene sequence: CDR1 SNHLY, CDR2 FYNNEI. Trimming removed 0 bases from V and 4 bases from J; junction bases left unmatched: 8. In nucleotides, the CDR3 is TGTGCCAGCAGTGAAGCGAGGACAGGGGGTTTAAGAGAGACCCAGTACTTC. Its protein is CASSEARTGGLRETQYF.

V gene TRBV12-3 or TRBV12-4 combines with J gene TRBJ2-3; perhaps TRBD2 as D (6 bases). V gave up 5 bases and J gave up 5 bases, with 20 bases separating them. CDR3 length: 16 residues. The CDR3 loop is CASSLGGRGGIDTQYF. As DNA, the CDR3 is TGTGCCAGCAGTCTCGGGGGTCGGGGAGGAATAGATACGCAGTATTTT.

This clonotype appeared a single time. Relative to the germline gene, one junction end is altered; a read error may explain this. The V gene is TRBV20-1, the J gene TRBJ2-6, with 11 bases aligning to TRBD2. The CDR3 loop spans 17 amino acids. Per germline, CDR1 DFQATT and CDR2 SNEGSKA (reference sequence). As DNA, the CDR3 is TGCAGTGCGAAGGGACTAGCGGTTAGCTCTGGGCCCAACGTCCTGACTTTC. Translating gives CSAKGLAVSSGPNVLTF.

With respect to this clonotype: A much more abundant neighbour one base away suggests this may be a read error. The V call is TRBV7-8, the J call TRBJ2-7; tentatively, D is TRBD2 (5 bases). The CDR3 length is 13 residues. Germline CDR1 is SGHVS and CDR2 is FQNEAQ. V was cut by 5 bases and J by 4 bases, with 12 bases left in between. In DNA, the CDR3 is TGTGCCAGCAGCCCAAGTAGGGAGTACGAGCAGTACTTC. Its protein is CASSPSREYEQYF.